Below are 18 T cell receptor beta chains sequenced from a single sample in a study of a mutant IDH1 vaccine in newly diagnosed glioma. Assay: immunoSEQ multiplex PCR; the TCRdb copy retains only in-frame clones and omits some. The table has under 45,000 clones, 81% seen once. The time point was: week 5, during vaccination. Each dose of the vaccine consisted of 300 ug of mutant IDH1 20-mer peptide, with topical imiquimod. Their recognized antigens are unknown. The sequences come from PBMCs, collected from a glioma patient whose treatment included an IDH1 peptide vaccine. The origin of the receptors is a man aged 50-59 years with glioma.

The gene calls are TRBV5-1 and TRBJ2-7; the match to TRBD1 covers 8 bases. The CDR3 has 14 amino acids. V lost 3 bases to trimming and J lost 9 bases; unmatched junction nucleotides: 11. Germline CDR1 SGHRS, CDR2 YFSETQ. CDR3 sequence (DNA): TGCGCCAGCAGCTCCGGACAGGGTAACCCCGGGCAGTACTTC. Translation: CASSSGQGNPGQYF.

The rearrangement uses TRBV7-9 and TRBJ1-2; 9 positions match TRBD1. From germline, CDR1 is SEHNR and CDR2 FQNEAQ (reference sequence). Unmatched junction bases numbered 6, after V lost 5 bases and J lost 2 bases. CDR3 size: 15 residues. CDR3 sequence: CASSPHGQGNYGYTF. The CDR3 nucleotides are TGTGCCAGCAGCCCCCATGGACAGGGGAACTATGGCTACACCTTC.

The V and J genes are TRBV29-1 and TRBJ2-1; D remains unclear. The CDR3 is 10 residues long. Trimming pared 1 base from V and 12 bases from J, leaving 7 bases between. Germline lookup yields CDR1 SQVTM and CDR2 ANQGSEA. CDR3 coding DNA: TGCAGCGTTGAAGGTATGGGGCAGTTCTTC. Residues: CSVEGMGQFF.

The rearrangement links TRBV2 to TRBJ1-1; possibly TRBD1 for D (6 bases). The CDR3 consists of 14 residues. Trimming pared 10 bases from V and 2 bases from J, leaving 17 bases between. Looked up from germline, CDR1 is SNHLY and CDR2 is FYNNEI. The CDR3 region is CATATGTVNTEAFF. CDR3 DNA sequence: TGTGCCACTGCGACAGGCACAGTCAACACTGAAGCTTTCTTT.

DNA for the CDR3: TGTGCCAGCAAACCGGGACTCGGCGAGCAGTACTTC. Amino acid sequence: CASKPGLGEQYF. The V and J genes are TRBV28 and TRBJ2-7; D might be TRBD2 (6 bases). The CDR3 has 12 amino acids. Trimming took off 7 bases at V and 6 bases at J, with 13 bases between the two ends. The V gene's germline CDR1 is MDHEN and CDR2 SYDVKM. Supplemented by reference TRBV28 and TRBJ2-7, the full variable domain reads DVKVTQSSRYLVKRTGEKVFLECVQDMDHENMFWYRQDPGLGLRLIYFSYDVKMKEKGDIPEGYSVSREKKERFSLILESASTNQTSMYLCASKPGLGEQYFGPGTRLTVT.

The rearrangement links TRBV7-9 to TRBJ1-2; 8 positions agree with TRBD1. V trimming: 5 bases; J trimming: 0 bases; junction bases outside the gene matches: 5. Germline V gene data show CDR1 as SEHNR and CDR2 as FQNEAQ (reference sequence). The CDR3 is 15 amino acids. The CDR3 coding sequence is TGTGCCAGCAGCACTTACAGGGGGTCTAACTATGGCTACACCTTC. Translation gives CASSTYRGSNYGYTF.

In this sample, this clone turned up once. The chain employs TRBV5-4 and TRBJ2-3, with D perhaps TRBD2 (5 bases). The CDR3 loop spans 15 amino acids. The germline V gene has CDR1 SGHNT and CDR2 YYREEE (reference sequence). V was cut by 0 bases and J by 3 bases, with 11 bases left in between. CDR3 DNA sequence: TGTGCCAGCAGCTTGGATGGGCGGGCTACAGATACGCAGTATTTT. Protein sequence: CASSLDGRATDTQYF.

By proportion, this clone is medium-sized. CDR3 bases: TGTGCCAGCAGTGACTCTAAGGAAACAGATACGCAGTATTTT. It specifies CASSDSKETDTQYF. The chain joins TRBV6-4 to TRBJ2-3; no firm D call. Germline CDR1 is MRHNA and CDR2 is SNTAGT. The CDR3 is 14 amino acids. Trimming cost V 0 bases and J 3 bases, with 7 bases left between them.

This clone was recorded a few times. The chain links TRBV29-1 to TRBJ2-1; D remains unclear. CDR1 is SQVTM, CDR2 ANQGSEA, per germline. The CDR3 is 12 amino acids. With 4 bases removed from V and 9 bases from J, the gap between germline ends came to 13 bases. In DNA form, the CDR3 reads TGCAGCGTTGCACGAGAGAGCCTTGAGCAGTTCTTC. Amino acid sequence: CSVARESLEQFF.

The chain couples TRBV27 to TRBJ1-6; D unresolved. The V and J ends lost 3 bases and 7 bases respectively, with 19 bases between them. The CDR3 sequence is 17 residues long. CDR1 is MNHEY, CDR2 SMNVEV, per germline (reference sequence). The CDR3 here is CASSFSAPQGLNSPLHF. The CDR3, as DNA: TGTGCCAGCAGTTTTTCTGCCCCGCAAGGTTTGAATTCACCCCTCCACTTT.

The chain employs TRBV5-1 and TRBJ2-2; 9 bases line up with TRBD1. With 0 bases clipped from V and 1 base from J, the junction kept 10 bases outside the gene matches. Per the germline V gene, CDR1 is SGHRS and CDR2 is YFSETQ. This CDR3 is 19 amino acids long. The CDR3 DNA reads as TGCGCCAGCAGCTTGGAAGGACAGGGGACACTCATGAACACCGGGGAGCTGTTTTTT. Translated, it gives CASSLEGQGTLMNTGELFF.

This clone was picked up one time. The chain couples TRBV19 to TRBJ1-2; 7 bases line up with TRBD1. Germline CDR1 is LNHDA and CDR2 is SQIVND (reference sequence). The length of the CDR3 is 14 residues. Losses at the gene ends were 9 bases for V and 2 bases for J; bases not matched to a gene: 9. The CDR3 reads CASAHQGGNYGYTF. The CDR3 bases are TGTGCCAGCGCCCACCAGGGGGGAAACTATGGCTACACCTTC.

This chain's CDR3 is CASSSWSQETQYF. CDR3 sequence (DNA): TGTGCCAGCAGCTCCTGGAGCCAAGAGACCCAGTACTTC. The chain recombines TRBV5-4 with TRBJ2-5; D ambiguous. Trimming took off 3 bases at V and 1 base at J, with 7 bases between the two ends. Germline V gene data show CDR1 as SGHNT and CDR2 as YYREEE (reference sequence). The CDR3 is 13 amino acids.

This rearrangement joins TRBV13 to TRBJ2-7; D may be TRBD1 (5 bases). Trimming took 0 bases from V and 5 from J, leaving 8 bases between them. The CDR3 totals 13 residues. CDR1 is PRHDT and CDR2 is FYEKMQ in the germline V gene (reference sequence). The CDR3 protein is CASSLGGHDEQYF. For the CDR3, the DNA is TGTGCCAGCAGCTTAGGGGGGCACGACGAGCAGTACTTC.

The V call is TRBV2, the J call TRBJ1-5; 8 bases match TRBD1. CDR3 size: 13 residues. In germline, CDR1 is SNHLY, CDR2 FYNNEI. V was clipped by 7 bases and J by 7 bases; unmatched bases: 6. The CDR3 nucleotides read TGTGCCAGCAATCAGGACAGGGACCAGCCCCAGCATTTT. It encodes CASNQDRDQPQHF.

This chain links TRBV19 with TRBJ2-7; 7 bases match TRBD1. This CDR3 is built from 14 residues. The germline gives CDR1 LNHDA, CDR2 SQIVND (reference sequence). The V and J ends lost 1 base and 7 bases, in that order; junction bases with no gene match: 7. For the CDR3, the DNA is TGTGCCAGTAGTATAGGTCAGGGGGACGGTGAGCAGTACTTC. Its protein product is CASSIGQGDGEQYF.

The CDR3 protein is CASGGLGRQVGDTQYF. For the CDR3, the DNA is TGTGCCAGCGGCGGGCTTGGCAGACAGGTAGGAGATACGCAGTATTTT. The chain is built from TRBV9 and TRBJ2-3; tentatively, D is TRBD1 (6 bases). V lost 7 bases and J lost 5, with 23 bases in between. Germline loops: CDR1 SGDLS, CDR2 YYNGEE. The CDR3 covers 16 residues.

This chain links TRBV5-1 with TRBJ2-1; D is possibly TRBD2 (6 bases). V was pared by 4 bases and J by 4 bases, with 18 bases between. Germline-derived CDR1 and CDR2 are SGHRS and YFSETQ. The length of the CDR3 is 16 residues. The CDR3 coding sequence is TGCGCCAGCAGCCCCGAACCAGGACTACATTACAATGAGCAGTTCTTC. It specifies CASSPEPGLHYNEQFF.